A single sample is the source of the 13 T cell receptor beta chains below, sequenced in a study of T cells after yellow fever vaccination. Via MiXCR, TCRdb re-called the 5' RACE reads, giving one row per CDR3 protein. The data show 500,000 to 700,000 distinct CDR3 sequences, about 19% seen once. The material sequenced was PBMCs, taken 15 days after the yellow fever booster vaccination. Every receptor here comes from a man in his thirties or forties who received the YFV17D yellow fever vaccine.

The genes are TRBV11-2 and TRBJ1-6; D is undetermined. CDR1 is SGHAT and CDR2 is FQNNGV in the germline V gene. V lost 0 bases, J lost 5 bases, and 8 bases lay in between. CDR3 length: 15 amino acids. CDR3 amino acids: CASSLDGTDNSPLHF. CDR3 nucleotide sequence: TGTGCCAGCAGCTTAGATGGCACCGATAATTCACCCCTCCACTTT.

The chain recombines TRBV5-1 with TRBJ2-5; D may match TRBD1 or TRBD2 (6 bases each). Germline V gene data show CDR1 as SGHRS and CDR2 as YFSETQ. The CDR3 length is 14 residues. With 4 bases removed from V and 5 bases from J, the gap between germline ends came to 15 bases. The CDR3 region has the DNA TGCGCCAGCAGCAAGGGACCCGGGGGCGAGACCCAGTACTTC. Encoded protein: CASSKGPGGETQYF.

The CDR3 sequence: CSGSLTDTQYF. DNA of the CDR3: TGCAGCGGATCTTTAACAGATACGCAGTATTTT. The chain carries TRBV29-1 and TRBJ2-3; unclear D gene. The CDR3 spans 11 residues. The germline V gene has CDR1 SQVTM and CDR2 ANQGSEA. V lost 7 bases, J lost 3 bases, and 8 bases lay in between.

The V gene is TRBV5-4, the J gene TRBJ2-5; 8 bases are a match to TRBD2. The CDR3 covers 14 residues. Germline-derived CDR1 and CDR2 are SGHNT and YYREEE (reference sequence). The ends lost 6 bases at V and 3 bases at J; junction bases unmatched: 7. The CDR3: CASTHSGVKETQYF. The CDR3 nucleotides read TGTGCCAGCACCCATAGCGGGGTGAAAGAGACCCAGTACTTC. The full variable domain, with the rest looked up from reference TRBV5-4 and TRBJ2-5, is ETGVTQSPTHLIKTRGQQVTLRCSSQSGHNTVSWYQQALGQGPQFIFQYYREEENGRGNFPPRFSGLQFPNYSSELNVNALELDDSALYLCASTHSGVKETQYFGPGTRLLVL.

CDR3 DNA sequence: TGTGCCAGCAGCTTAAGGGGGGGGGCGGAGCGGCCTGACGAGCAGTACTTC. This codes for CASSLRGGAERPDEQYF. This rearrangement joins TRBV7-2 to TRBJ2-7, with a tentative D call TRBD2 (7 bases). Trimming took off 2 bases at V and 5 bases at J, with 22 bases between the two ends. Germline CDR1 and CDR2: SGHTA and FQGNSA. CDR3 length: 17 residues.

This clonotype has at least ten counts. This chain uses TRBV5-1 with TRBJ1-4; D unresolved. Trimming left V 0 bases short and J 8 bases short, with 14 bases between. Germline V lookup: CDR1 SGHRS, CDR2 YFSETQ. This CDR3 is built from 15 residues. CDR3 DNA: TGCGCCAGCAGCTTGGGGACGGTTCGACGGGAAAAACTGTTTTTT. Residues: CASSLGTVRREKLFF.

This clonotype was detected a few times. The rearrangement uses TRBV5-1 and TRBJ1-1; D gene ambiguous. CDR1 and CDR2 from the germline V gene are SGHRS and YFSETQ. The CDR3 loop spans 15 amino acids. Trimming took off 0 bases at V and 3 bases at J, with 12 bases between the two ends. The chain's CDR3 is CASSLAGVVYTEAFF. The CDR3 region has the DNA TGCGCCAGCAGCTTGGCCGGGGTTGTGTACACTGAAGCTTTCTTT.

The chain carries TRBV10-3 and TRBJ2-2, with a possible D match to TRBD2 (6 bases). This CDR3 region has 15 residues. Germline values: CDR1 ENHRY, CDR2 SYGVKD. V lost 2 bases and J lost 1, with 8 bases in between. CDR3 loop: CAISETSRNTGELFF. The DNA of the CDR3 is TGTGCCATCAGTGAGACTAGCAGGAACACCGGGGAGCTGTTTTTT.

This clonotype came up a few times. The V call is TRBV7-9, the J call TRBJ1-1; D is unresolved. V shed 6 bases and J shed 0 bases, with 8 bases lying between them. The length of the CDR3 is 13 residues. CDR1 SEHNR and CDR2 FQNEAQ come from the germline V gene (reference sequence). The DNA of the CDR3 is TGTGCCAGCAGTCGGGAGATGAACACTGAAGCTTTCTTT. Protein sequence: CASSREMNTEAFF.

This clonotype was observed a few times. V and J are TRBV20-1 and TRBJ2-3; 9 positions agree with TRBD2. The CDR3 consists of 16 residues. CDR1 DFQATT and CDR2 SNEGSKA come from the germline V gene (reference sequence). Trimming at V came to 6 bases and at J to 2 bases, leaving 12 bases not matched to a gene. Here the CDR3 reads CSATTWGGRATDTQYF. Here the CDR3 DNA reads TGCAGTGCCACCACATGGGGCGGGAGGGCCACAGATACGCAGTATTTT.

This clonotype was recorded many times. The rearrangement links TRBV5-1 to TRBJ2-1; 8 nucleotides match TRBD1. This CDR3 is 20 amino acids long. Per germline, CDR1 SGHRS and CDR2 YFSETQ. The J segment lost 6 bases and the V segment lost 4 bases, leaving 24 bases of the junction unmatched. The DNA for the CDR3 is TGCGCCAGCAGCACGGGACAGGACGTTATCTGGTCGTCCAAGGGCAATGAGCAGTTCTTC. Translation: CASSTGQDVIWSSKGNEQFF.

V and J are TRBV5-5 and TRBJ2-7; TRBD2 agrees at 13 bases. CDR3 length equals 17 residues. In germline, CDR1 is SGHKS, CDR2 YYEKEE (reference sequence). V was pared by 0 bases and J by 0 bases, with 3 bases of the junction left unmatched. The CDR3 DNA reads TGTGCCAGCAGCTTGGCGACTAGCGGGAGGCCCTCCTACGAGCAGTACTTC. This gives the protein CASSLATSGRPSYEQYF. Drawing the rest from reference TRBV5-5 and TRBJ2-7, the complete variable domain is DAGVTQSPTHLIKTRGQQVTLRCSPISGHKSVSWYQQVLGQGPQFIFQYYEKEERGRGNFPDRFSARQFPNYSSELNVNALLLGDSALYLCASSLATSGRPSYEQYFGPGTRLTVT.

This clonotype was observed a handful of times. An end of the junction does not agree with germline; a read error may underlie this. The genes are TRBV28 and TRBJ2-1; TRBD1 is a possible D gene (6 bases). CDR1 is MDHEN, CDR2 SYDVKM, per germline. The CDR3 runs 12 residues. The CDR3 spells CASSNSHRVSVF. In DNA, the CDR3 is TGTGCCAGCAGTAACTCCCACAGGGTGTCAGTCTTC.